The present T cell receptor beta chain was sequenced within a study of blood T cell repertoires in COVID-19. The overall study: Whether acute or convalescent, the COVID-19 samples came from the United States, Italy and Spain. T cells, B-cell-depleted T cells, or PBMCs supplied cDNA or gDNA.

Sequencing was performed with immunoSEQ multiplex PCR; in TCRdb, only in-frame clones are kept and a portion is missing. Seen here are about 160,000 clones, over 65% observed once, and the top ten hold 8% to 9.5%. The specimen sequenced was peripheral blood. This TCR was recovered from a man in his 60s with acute or convalescent COVID-19.

DNA for the CDR3: TGTGCCTGGAGTGTTCTAGGGGATCAGCCCCAGCATTTT. Translation gives CAWSVLGDQPQHF. The chain has TRBV30 and TRBJ1-5, with D possibly matching TRBD1 (5 bases). This CDR3 is 13 amino acids long. Trimming took off 0 bases at V and 5 bases at J, with 8 bases between the two ends. CDR1 is GTSNPN, CDR2 SVGIG, per germline (reference sequence).